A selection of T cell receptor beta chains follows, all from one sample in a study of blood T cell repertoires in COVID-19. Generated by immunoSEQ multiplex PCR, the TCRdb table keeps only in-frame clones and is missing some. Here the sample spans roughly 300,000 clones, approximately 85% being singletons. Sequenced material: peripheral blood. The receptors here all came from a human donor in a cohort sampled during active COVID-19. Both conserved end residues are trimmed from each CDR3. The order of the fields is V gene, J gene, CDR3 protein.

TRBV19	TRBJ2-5	AAGTAGETQY
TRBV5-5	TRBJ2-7	ASSSTGTSYYEQY
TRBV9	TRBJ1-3	ASSPGSGNTIY
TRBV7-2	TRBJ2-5	ASSLDPRGGSGETQY
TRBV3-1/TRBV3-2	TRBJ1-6	ASSQDAVYNSPLH
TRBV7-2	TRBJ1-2	ASSLSGRGNYGYT
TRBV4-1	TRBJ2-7	ASSPNIRDRAHYEQY
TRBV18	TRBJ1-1	ASSRTGIMNTEAF
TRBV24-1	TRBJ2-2	ATSDRLRGTGELF
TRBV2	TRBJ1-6	ASVRGEGSPLH
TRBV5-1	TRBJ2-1	ASTIMGANEQF
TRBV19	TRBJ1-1	ASSKREATEAF
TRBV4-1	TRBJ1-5	ASSRKSDQPQH
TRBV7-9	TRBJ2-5	ASSALQGNRETQY